This T cell receptor beta chain is drawn from a study of cytomegalovirus exposure and HLA in healthy donors. PCR used 60 Vbeta primers and 13 Jbeta primers. Generated by immunoSEQ multiplex PCR, the TCRdb table keeps only in-frame clones and is missing some. The sample holds more than 15,000 clones, about 77% seen once. V lost 0 bases and J 1 base, leaving 9 bases between the germline ends. This CDR3 comprises 15 residues. Germline CDR1 reads MGHRA; CDR2 reads YSYEKL. The chain recombines TRBV4-1 with TRBJ2-5; TRBD1 might be the D (5 bases). This receptor was identified in a man aged 18 to 29 in good health and CMV-seronegative. Sequenced sample: PBMCs. CDR3 residues: CASSQDQGVQETQYF. The CDR3 DNA is TGCGCCAGCAGCCAAGATCAAGGGGTCCAAGAGACCCAGTACTTC.